This T cell receptor (beta chain) was identified in a study of shared clonotypes between healthy human individuals. The V gene lost 2 bases and the J gene lost 7 bases, with 5 bases spanning the gap. Germline V gene lookup returns CDR1 MDHEN and CDR2 SYDVKM. This CDR3 is built from 12 residues. Profiled with immunoSEQ multiplex PCR; TCRdb holds only in-frame clones, not every one. This repertoire shows fewer than 700,000 clones, around 78% found once; its top ten account for 9.5% to 15%. The TCR comes from a woman between 40 and 55 years old in good health. Some clones in this sample may be carry-over from other donors' samples. V usage is TRBV28 and J usage is TRBJ2-2; D not certain. Specimen: PBMCs. The chain's CDR3 is CASSLNDGELFF. As DNA, the CDR3 is TGTGCCAGCAGTTTAAACGACGGGGAGCTGTTTTTT.